The 17 T cell receptor beta chains in this list originate from one sample, sequenced in a study of T cell responses to AZD1222 COVID-19 vaccine. The protocol was immunoSEQ multiplex PCR, while the TCRdb copy is restricted to in-frame clones and leaves out a portion. Among more than 150,000 clones, 85% to 95% were seen once, and the ten largest hold 8.5% to 12%. The sample in question was peripheral blood, obtained on day 0 of AZD1222 vaccination. The receptors were sampled from an adult in good health.

This clone showed up just once. The rearrangement links TRBV9 to TRBJ2-7, with TRBD2 matching over 12 bases. This CDR3 is built from 13 residues. Germline assignment: CDR1 SGDLS and CDR2 YYNGEE. Trimming removed 4 bases from V and 8 bases from J; junction bases left unmatched: 4. The CDR3 spells CASSSLAGGQQYF. The CDR3, as DNA: TGTGCCAGCAGCTCTCTAGCGGGAGGGCAGCAGTACTTC. The full variable domain, with the rest looked up from reference TRBV9 and TRBJ2-7, is DSGVTQTPKHLITATGQRVTLRCSPRSGDLSVYWYQQSLDQGLQFLIQYYNGEERAKGNILERFSAQQFPDLHSELNLSSLELGDSALYFCASSSLAGGQQYFGPGTRLTVT.

This sequence joins TRBV5-4 and TRBJ1-3; D is ambiguous. The V end was cut by 2 bases, the J end by 0 bases, with 12 bases between. CDR1 SGHNT and CDR2 YYREEE come from the germline V gene (reference sequence). The CDR3 runs to 16 residues. The CDR3 loop is CASSLPWTGSGNTIYF. CDR3 coding DNA: TGTGCCAGCAGCTTACCCTGGACGGGCTCTGGAAACACCATATATTTT. The full variable domain, with the rest looked up from reference TRBV5-4 and TRBJ1-3, is ETGVTQSPTHLIKTRGQQVTLRCSSQSGHNTVSWYQQALGQGPQFIFQYYREEENGRGNFPPRFSGLQFPNYSSELNVNALELDDSALYLCASSLPWTGSGNTIYFGEGSWLTVV.

CDR3 protein: CASSYVATQGLFF. The CDR3 DNA sequence: TGTGCCAGCAGTTATGTGGCGACCCAGGGTCTGTTTTTT. V gene TRBV28 combines with J gene TRBJ1-4; TRBD1 is a possible D gene (5 bases). The CDR3 loop spans 13 amino acids. Trimming took 4 bases from V and 14 from J, leaving 17 bases between them. CDR1 is MDHEN and CDR2 is SYDVKM in the germline V gene.

The chain employs TRBV5-6 and TRBJ2-7; the D gene could be TRBD1 or TRBD2 (6 bases each). Per germline, CDR1 SGHDT and CDR2 YYEEEE. The CDR3 runs to 13 residues. V was shortened by 4 bases and J by 6 bases, with 14 bases between the two germline ends. Here the CDR3 reads CASSQAGGGEQYF. Here the CDR3 DNA reads TGTGCCAGCAGCCAAGCCGGGGGCGGCGAGCAGTACTTC.

V usage is TRBV29-1 and J usage is TRBJ2-3; D is uncertain. Germline loops: CDR1 SQVTM, CDR2 ANQGSEA. Trimming removed 7 bases at V and 5 bases at J, with 7 bases between. This CDR3 has 10 amino acids. The chain's CDR3 is CSAAVDTQYF. CDR3 in DNA: TGCAGCGCCGCCGTAGATACGCAGTATTTT.

CDR3 region: CASSQEARGEPQHF. For the CDR3, the DNA is TGTGCCAGCAGCCAAGAAGCCAGGGGGGAGCCCCAGCATTTT. The chain has TRBV4-2 and TRBJ1-5; 7 nucleotides line up with TRBD1. V gave up 0 bases and J gave up 8 bases; unmatched junction bases: 4. CDR1 is LGHNA, CDR2 YNFKEQ, per germline. CDR3 size: 14 residues.

The chain couples TRBV6-2 or TRBV6-3 to TRBJ2-1; 10 bases align to TRBD2. The germline V gene has CDR1 MNHEY and CDR2 SVGEGT. This CDR3 has 19 residues. V was pared by 4 bases and J by 0 bases, with 12 bases of the junction left unmatched. The CDR3: CASSFTSGEGVSSYNEQFF. The CDR3 DNA is TGTGCCAGCAGTTTTACTAGCGGGGAGGGAGTCAGCTCCTACAATGAGCAGTTCTTC.

The DNA of the CDR3 is TGCGCCAGCAGCCAGCTTATGGGGTATTCACCCCTCCACTTT. The encoded protein is CASSQLMGYSPLHF. The rearrangement joins TRBV4-3 to TRBJ1-6; D not resolved. CDR3 length equals 14 residues. Germline V gene sequence: CDR1 LGHNA, CDR2 YSLEER. The V gene lost 3 bases and the J gene lost 8 bases, with 11 bases spanning the gap.

The chain employs TRBV2 and TRBJ1-2; tentatively, D is TRBD1 (5 bases). V dropped 5 bases and J dropped 3 bases, with 16 bases sitting between them. Germline CDR1 and CDR2: SNHLY and FYNNEI. The CDR3 is made up of 15 amino acids. The CDR3: CASSTQTGTDYGYTF. For the CDR3, the DNA is TGTGCCAGCAGTACTCAGACGGGGACTGACTATGGCTACACCTTC.

The chain joins TRBV18 to TRBJ2-3, with 13 bases identical to TRBD2. From germline, CDR1 is KGHSH and CDR2 LQKENI. V lost 8 bases to trimming and J lost 4 bases; unmatched junction nucleotides: 6. The CDR3 consists of 15 residues. CDR3 DNA: TGTGCCAGCACCCCAACTAGCGGGGGGGCAGATACGCAGTATTTT. Residues: CASTPTSGGADTQYF.

This sequence joins TRBV5-1 and TRBJ2-1, with 9 bases identical to TRBD2. V dropped 4 bases and J dropped 4; count of bases not matched to a gene: 6. Germline-derived CDR1 and CDR2 are SGHRS and YFSETQ. The CDR3 has 15 amino acids. Here the CDR3 DNA reads TGCGCCAGCAGCCCGACTAGCGGAGAGTACAATGAGCAGTTCTTC. It yields the protein CASSPTSGEYNEQFF. Using reference TRBV5-1 and TRBJ2-1 for the parts outside the CDR3, the full variable domain is KAGVTQTPRYLIKTRGQQVTLSCSPISGHRSVSWYQQTPGQGLQFLFEYFSETQRNKGNFPGRFSGRQFSNSRSEMNVSTLELGDSALYLCASSPTSGEYNEQFFGPGTRLTVL.

V usage is TRBV12-5 and J usage is TRBJ1-4, with 9 bases that match TRBD1. The V gene end was trimmed by 10 bases and the J gene end by 7 bases; junction bases not matched to a gene: 4. The CDR3 sequence is 12 residues long. Germline V gene data show CDR1 as LGHNT and CDR2 as FRNRAP. CDR3 nucleotides: TGTGCTACCGGGACAGGGTTTGAAAAACTGTTTTTT. Protein sequence: CATGTGFEKLFF.

This clone was counted once. The chain uses TRBV5-6 and TRBJ1-1; D perhaps matches TRBD1 (5 bases). CDR3 length: 13 amino acids. V was shortened by 2 bases and J by 2 bases, with 7 bases between the two germline ends. The germline CDR1 and CDR2 sequences are SGHDT and YYEEEE. CDR3 DNA: TGTGCCAGCAGCTTACAGGAAAACACTGAAGCTTTCTTT. Protein sequence: CASSLQENTEAFF.

The chain links TRBV7-9 to TRBJ1-2, with D perhaps TRBD1 (5 bases). V was pared by 0 bases and J by 4 bases, with 9 bases between. Germline CDR1 SEHNR, CDR2 FQNEAQ (reference sequence). This CDR3 region has 14 residues. Here the CDR3 reads CASSLAGATYGYTF. CDR3 DNA sequence: TGTGCCAGCAGCTTAGCAGGGGCCACCTATGGCTACACCTTC.

This chain connects TRBV7-9 to TRBJ1-2; maybe TRBD1 (5 bases). The V and J ends lost 10 bases and 6 bases respectively, with 24 bases between them. Germline lookup yields CDR1 SEHNR and CDR2 FQNEAQ (reference sequence). This CDR3 spans 15 amino acids. The CDR3 spells CANDKPEGRTDGYTF. CDR3 bases: TGTGCCAACGATAAACCGGAGGGGAGAACGGATGGCTACACCTTC. Complete variable domain (other parts from reference TRBV7-9 and TRBJ1-2): DTGVSQNPRHKITKRGQNVTFRCDPISEHNRLYWYRQTLGQGPEFLTYFQNEAQLEKSRLLSDRFSAERPKGSFSTLEIQRTEQGDSAMYLCANDKPEGRTDGYTFGSGTRLTVV.

The chain uses TRBV30 and TRBJ1-4; D is unresolved. Germline CDR1 GTSNPN, CDR2 SVGIG (reference sequence). Trimming left V 2 bases short and J 2 bases short, with 6 bases between. CDR3 size: 13 residues. CDR3 protein: CAWSIRTNEKLFF. CDR3 in DNA: TGTGCCTGGAGTATACGGACTAATGAAAAACTGTTTTTT.

The V call is TRBV30, the J call TRBJ1-3; no clear D. The germline gives CDR1 GTSNPN, CDR2 SVGIG (reference sequence). The CDR3 is 14 residues long. Trimming took 6 bases from V and 0 from J, leaving 12 bases between them. This CDR3 reads CACLGRNSGNTIYF. The DNA for the CDR3 is TGTGCCTGCCTAGGACGGAACTCTGGAAACACCATATATTTT.